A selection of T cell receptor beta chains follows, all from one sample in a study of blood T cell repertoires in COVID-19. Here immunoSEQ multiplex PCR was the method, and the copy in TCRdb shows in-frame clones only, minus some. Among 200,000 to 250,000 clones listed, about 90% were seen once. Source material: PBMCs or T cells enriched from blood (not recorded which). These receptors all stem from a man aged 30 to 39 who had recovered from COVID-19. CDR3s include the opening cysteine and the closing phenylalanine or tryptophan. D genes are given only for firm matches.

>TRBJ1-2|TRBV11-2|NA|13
CASSRRANYGYTF
TGTGCCAGCAGCAGGAGAGCTAACTATGGCTACACCTTC
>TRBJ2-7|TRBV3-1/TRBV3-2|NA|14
CASSQKRRTTEQYF
TGTGCCAGCAGCCAAAAGAGACGTACTACAGAGCAGTACTTC
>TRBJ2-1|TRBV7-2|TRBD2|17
CASSSHPGTRRGNEQFF
TGTGCCAGCAGCTCCCATCCCGGGACTAGGCGTGGCAATGAGCAGTTCTTC
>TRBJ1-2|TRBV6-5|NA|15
CASRLNRDLMGGYTF
TGTGCCAGCAGATTAAACCGGGATCTAATGGGAGGCTACACCTTC
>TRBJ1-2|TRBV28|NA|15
CASSLSEDGNYGYTF
TGTGCCAGCAGTTTATCGGAGGACGGTAACTATGGCTACACCTTC
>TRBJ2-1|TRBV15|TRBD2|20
CATSREIGLAGGFSYNEQFF
TGTGCCACCAGCAGAGAAATAGGGCTAGCGGGAGGGTTCTCCTACAATGAGCAGTTCTTC
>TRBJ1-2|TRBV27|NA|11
CASRGFYGYTF
TGTGCCAGCCGGGGGTTCTATGGCTACACCTTC
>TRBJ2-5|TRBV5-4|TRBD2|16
CASSRPLAGGAETQYF
TGTGCCAGCAGCCGACCGCTAGCGGGGGGGGCCGAGACCCAGTACTTC
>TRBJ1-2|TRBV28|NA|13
CASRSGADYSYTF
TGTGCCAGCAGAAGTGGGGCGGACTATAGCTACACCTTC
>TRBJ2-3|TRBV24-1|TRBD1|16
CATSDSGTGSTDTQYF
TGTGCCACCAGTGACTCCGGGACAGGAAGCACAGATACGCAGTATTTT
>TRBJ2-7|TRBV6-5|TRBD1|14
CASRPGTVIYEQYF
TGTGCCAGCCGCCCCGGGACAGTGATTTACGAGCAGTACTTC
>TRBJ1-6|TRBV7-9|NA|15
CASSLGGTQDSPLHF
TGTGCCAGCAGCTTAGGGGGGACTCAGGATTCACCCCTCCACTTT
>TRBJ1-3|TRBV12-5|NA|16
CASGSRTASSGNTIYF
TGTGCTAGTGGTTCCCGGACAGCGTCCTCTGGAAACACCATATATTTT
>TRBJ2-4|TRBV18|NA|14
CASSPPAAKNIQYF
TGTGCCAGCTCACCACCAGCGGCCAAAAACATTCAGTACTTC
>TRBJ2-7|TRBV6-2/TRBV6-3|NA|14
CASSYGGGRYEQYF
TGTGCCAGCAGTTACGGTGGTGGGAGGTACGAGCAGTACTTC
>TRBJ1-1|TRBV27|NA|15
CASSLSGRGGTEAFF
TGTGCCAGCAGTTTATCAGGGCGGGGGGGCACTGAAGCTTTCTTT
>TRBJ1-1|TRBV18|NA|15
CASSPIEGLGTEAFF
TGTGCCAGCTCACCAATTGAGGGACTGGGAACTGAAGCTTTCTTT
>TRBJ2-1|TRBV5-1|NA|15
CASSLAGTGYNEQFF
TGCGCCAGCAGCTTGGCCGGTACGGGGTACAATGAGCAGTTCTTC
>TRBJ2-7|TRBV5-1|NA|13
CASSPDGSYEQYF
TGCGCCAGCAGCCCAGATGGCTCCTACGAGCAGTACTTC
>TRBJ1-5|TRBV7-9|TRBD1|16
CASSGGQGDGNQPQHF
TGTGCCAGCAGCGGGGGACAGGGGGACGGCAATCAGCCCCAGCATTTT
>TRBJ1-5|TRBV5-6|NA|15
CASSPRRGKAQPQHF
TGTGCCAGCAGCCCTAGGCGGGGGAAGGCTCAGCCCCAGCATTTT
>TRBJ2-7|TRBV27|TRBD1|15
CASSGIDRGTYEQYF
TGTGCCAGCAGCGGAATTGACAGGGGCACCTACGAGCAGTACTTC
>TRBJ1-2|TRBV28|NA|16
CASNSPGRGDPYGYTF
TGTGCCAGCAATTCCCCCGGGAGAGGAGATCCGTATGGCTACACCTTC
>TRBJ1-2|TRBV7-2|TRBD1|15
CASSLTGGRDYGYTF
TGTGCCAGCAGCCTGACAGGGGGAAGGGACTATGGCTACACCTTC
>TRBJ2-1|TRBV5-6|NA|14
CASSLELVRNEQFF
TGTGCCAGCAGCTTAGAACTAGTGAGGAATGAGCAGTTCTTC
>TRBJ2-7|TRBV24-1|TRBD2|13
CATSDQAGYEQYF
TGTGCCACCAGTGACCAAGCGGGGTACGAGCAGTACTTC
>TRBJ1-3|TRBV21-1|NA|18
CASSKRRIIGGQGNTIYF
TGTGCCAGCAGCAAAAGGCGGATTATAGGGGGCCAGGGAAACACCATATATTTT